These 6 T cell receptor beta chains were sequenced from one sample in a study of CD8 T cells in Susac syndrome. It was with random hexamers that 0.5 to 1 ug RNA was reverse transcribed. In TCRdb, the immunoSEQ multiplex PCR reads were re-called with MiXCR into one record per CDR3 protein. This table has some 140,000 distinct CDR3 sequences, 95% appearing once. The sequencing input was CD8+ T cells from PBMCs. The receptors come from a human donor with Susac syndrome.

The chain links TRBV5-4 to TRBJ2-1; TRBD2 matches at 7 bases. Germline CDR1 SGHNT, CDR2 YYREEE (reference sequence). V was clipped by 4 bases and J by 4 bases; unmatched bases: 14. This CDR3 contains 17 residues. The chain's CDR3 is CASSTNGLAEDYNEQFF. In DNA, the CDR3 is TGTGCCAGCAGCACTAACGGGCTAGCGGAGGATTACAATGAGCAGTTCTTC. Variable domain in full (rest from reference TRBV5-4 and TRBJ2-1): ETGVTQSPTHLIKTRGQQVTLRCSSQSGHNTVSWYQQALGQGPQFIFQYYREEENGRGNFPPRFSGLQFPNYSSELNVNALELDDSALYLCASSTNGLAEDYNEQFFGPGTRLTVL.

The chain joins TRBV7-8 to TRBJ1-5; no firm D call. The V gene lost 5 bases and the J gene lost 7 bases, with 12 bases spanning the gap. Germline V lookup: CDR1 SGHVS, CDR2 FQNEAQ. The CDR3 is 13 residues long. CDR3 in amino acids: CASSHTDSQPQHF. The CDR3 DNA sequence: TGTGCCAGCAGCCACACCGATTCCCAGCCCCAGCATTTT.

The CDR3 nucleotides read TGTGCCAGCAGTCCCCAGCAGGGGGCCTACGAGCAGTACTTC. This translates into CASSPQQGAYEQYF. The V call is TRBV28, the J call TRBJ2-7; 7 bases map to TRBD1. Germline CDR1 and CDR2: MDHEN and SYDVKM. The CDR3 covers 14 residues. Trimming took 5 bases from V and 2 from J; bases not matched to a gene: 6.

The rearrangement uses TRBV7-8 and TRBJ2-3; weak D call: TRBD2 (6 bases). Trimming removed 7 bases at V and 2 bases at J, with 19 bases between. The CDR3 covers 16 residues. The germline V gene has CDR1 SGHVS and CDR2 FQNEAQ. The CDR3 DNA reads TGTGCCAGCATCCTGGAAAGCGGGTCTTACACAGATACGCAGTATTTT. It is translated as CASILESGSYTDTQYF.

The chain employs TRBV6-5 and TRBJ2-1; D tentatively fits TRBD1 or TRBD2 (5 bases each). The CDR3 length is 13 residues. Germline assignment: CDR1 MNHEY and CDR2 SVGAGI. V was shortened by 9 bases and J by 0 bases, with 9 bases between the two germline ends. For the CDR3, the DNA is TGTGCCAGTAAGGGGAGCTCCTACAATGAGCAGTTCTTC. This sequence encodes CASKGSSYNEQFF.

This clonotype was picked up one time. The chain joins TRBV12-3 or TRBV12-4 to TRBJ1-5; D unclear. The V and J ends lost 1 base and 3 bases respectively, with 7 bases between them. The CDR3 length is 14 residues. This CDR3 is CASSLELINQPQHF. The CDR3, as DNA: TGTGCCAGCAGTTTAGAGCTGATCAATCAGCCCCAGCATTTT.